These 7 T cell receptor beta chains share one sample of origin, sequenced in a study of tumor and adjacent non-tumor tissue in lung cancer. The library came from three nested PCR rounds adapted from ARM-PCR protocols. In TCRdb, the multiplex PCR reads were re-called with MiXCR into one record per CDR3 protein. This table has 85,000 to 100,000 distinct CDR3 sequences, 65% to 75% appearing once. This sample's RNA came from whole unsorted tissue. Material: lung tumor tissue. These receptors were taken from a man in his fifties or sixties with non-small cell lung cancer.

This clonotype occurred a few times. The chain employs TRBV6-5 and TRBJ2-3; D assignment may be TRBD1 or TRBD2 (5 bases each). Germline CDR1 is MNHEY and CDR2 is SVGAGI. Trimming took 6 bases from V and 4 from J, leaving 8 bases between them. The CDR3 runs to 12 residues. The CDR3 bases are TGTGCCAGCAGGATGGGGGCAGATACGCAGTATTTT. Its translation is CASRMGADTQYF.

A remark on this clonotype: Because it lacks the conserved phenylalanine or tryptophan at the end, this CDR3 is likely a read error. The CDR3 loop reads CASSLGPRPVQPQHV. As DNA, the CDR3 is TGTGCCAGCAGCCTAGGACCCAGGCCGGTCCAGCCCCAGCATGTT. The gene calls are TRBV5-6 and TRBJ1-5; D remains ambiguous. Per the germline V gene, CDR1 is SGHDT and CDR2 is YYEEEE. This CDR3 has 15 amino acids. Trimming stripped 4 bases from V and 7 bases from J, with 18 bases between.

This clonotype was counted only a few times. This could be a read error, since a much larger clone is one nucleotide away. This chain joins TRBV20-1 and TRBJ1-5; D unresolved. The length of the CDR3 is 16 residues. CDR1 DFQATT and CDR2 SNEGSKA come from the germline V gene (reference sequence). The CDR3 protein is CNARDAIQFGDQPQHF. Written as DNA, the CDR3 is TGCAATGCTAGAGATGCAATCCAGTTCGGAGATCAGCCCCAGCATTTT.

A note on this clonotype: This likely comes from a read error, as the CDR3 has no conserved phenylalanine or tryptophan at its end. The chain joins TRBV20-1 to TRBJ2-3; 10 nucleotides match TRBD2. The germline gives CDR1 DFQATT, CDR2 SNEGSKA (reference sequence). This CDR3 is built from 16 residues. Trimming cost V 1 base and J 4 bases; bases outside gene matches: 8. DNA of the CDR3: TGCAGTGCTAGAGGTACGAGCAGCGGGAGGGCAGATACGCAGTATTGT. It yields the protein CSARGTSSGRADTQYC.

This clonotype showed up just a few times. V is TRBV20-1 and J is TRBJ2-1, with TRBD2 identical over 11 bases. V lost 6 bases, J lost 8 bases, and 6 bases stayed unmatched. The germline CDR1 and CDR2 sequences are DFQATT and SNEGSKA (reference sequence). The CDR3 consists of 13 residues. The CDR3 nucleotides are TGCAGTGCGAAGGTACTAGCGGGGGATGAGCAGTTCTTC. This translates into CSAKVLAGDEQFF.

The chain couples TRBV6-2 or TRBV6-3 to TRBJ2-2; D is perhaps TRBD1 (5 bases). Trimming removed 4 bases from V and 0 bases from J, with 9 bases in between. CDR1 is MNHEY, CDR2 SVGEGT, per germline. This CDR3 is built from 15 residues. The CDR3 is CASSSYRTNTGELFF. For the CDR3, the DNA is TGTGCCAGCAGTTCTTACAGGACGAACACCGGGGAGCTGTTTTTT.

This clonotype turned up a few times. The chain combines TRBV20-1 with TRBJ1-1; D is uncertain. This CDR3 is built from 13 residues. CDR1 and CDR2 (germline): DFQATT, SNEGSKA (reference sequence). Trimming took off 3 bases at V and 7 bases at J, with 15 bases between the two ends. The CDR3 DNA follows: TGCAGTGCTAGGGACCATTACAGACATGAAGCTTTCTTT. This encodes CSARDHYRHEAFF.